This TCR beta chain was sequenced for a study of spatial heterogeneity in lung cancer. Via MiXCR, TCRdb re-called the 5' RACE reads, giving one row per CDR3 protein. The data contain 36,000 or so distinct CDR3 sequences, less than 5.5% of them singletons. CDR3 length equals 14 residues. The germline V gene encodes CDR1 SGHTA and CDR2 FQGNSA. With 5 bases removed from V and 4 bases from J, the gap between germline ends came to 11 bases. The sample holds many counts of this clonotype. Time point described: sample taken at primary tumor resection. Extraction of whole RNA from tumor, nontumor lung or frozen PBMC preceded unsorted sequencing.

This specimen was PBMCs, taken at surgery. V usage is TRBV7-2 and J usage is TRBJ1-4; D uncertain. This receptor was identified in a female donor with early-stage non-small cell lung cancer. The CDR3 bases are TGTGCCAGCAGCCCCGGACGGAATAATGAAAAACTGTTTTTT. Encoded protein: CASSPGRNNEKLFF.